This TCR beta chain was found in a study of cytomegalovirus exposure and HLA in healthy donors (dated by TCRdb to the late 2010s). Background for the entire study: In an earlier analysis of approximately 640 of the donors, around 290 Gb of sequence data and 95 million to 130 million unique TCR beta sequences from 180 million or so T cells were reported. The later analysis used no new phenotypic data to find candidate immune exposures, relying instead on TCR beta sequences and their occurrence across donors. Along with the roughly 700-subject first cohort, a separate validation cohort of over a hundred different subjects was used. Donor age, sex, ethnicity and CMV serostatus were compiled together with the repertoire data. Typing coverage varied by locus: roughly 620-640 donors for A, B, C, DRB1 and DQB1; approximately 520 for DQA1; approximately 570 for DPA1; under 490 for DPB1. Among the approximately 420 genotyped donors, around 81% belonged to the genetic ancestry cluster associated with self-reported Caucasian donors. To predict cytomegalovirus infection status, the study combined high-throughput TCR immunosequencing, statistical association of individual TCRs with disease status, and machine learning. Across 300 to 500 genotyped donors of the cohort, an average of roughly 200,000 unique TCR beta nucleotide sequences per donor were sequenced, and roughly 17% of those sequences were non-productive. The study used immunosequencing to profile the T cell repertoires of 600 to 850 subjects and linked those repertoires to cytomegalovirus serostatus. An earlier analysis of roughly 600 of the donors used high-throughput TCR beta sequencing to judge whether each TCR beta V gene segment behaved as functional or pseudogenic. A later genetic analysis took genome-wide SNP genotypes for about 55% of the roughly 700 donors and used that subset as a discovery cohort. Because of strong linkage in the cohort, 5 or 6 DR-DQ haplotypes were treated as single units for association and clustering. A later analysis re-analyzed previously published TCR beta repertoires from about 600 donors and added high-resolution HLA genotyping to study TCR occurrence patterns. An early release that covered roughly 600 HLA-typed donors contained around 300 gigabases of sequencing data and about 84 million unique TCR sequences. The aim of the study was to test whether cataloging public T cell receptors could identify signatures of past pathogen exposure. HLA typing covered class I and class II loci at four-digit resolution. Every repertoire in the discovery cohort had been generated on one and the same sequencing platform. General conclusions and limits of the study: The classifier was reported to diagnose cytomegalovirus status with high specificity and sensitivity in both the original cohort and the validation cohort. Assigning TCR associations to individual alleles was difficult when HLA alleles, especially DR and DQ, strongly co-occurred. A total of roughly 160 TCR beta chains were listed by the study as associated with cytomegalovirus. A group of highly shared sequence variants was considered likely to be a technical artifact of the sequencing pipeline. In an earlier analysis of more than 450 of the donors, most TCR beta V segments were observed in productive rearrangements about 87% or about 30% of the time, broadly matching IMGT annotations. A further reported finding was that TCR beta sequences accurately predicted the HLA-A and HLA-B alleles for most subjects in the first cohort. A later genetic analysis reported fewer N-insertions in productive TCRs among donors in an Asian-associated ancestry cluster than the approximately 670-donor mean. Several of the top co-occurrence clusters appeared to be linked to parvovirus B19, influenza, CMV and Epstein-Barr virus, according to a later analysis. Compared with equally common non-associated chains, HLA-associated TCR beta chains in a later analysis were more clonally expanded and had lower generation probabilities. This cohort had only TCR beta chains sequenced, and the lack of alpha or paired-chain data limited which features could be detected. Roughly uniform sequencing depth across donors was assumed in presence/absence analyses, although this assumption may not hold. Linkage disequilibrium might explain the correlated functional status among segregating V segments, but an unknown experimental factor could not be excluded. At a false discovery rate of 0.05, a later analysis linked about 16,000 TCR beta sequences to specific HLA alleles. V-gene and J-gene trimming of TCR beta chains was associated with a missense DCLRE1C variant in a later genetic analysis, and the association was replicated in an independent cohort. The authors suggested that the approach could potentially be generalized to other disease states and immunological phenotypes. Immune exposure information for the cohort was limited to CMV serostatus. Across donors, most TCR sequences were observed very rarely, whereas some public TCRs were present in many individuals. Because counts were too low, about 15 rarely observed V segments, including chromosome 9 orphons, were left out of the earlier analysis of roughly 600 of the donors. Because the 87-base-pair reads could not distinguish some IMGT-functional V segments, including TRBV6-2 and TRBV6-3, those segments were excluded. Because some donors lacked HLA typing at each locus, the association tests relied only on the typed subset. Three of the identified cytomegalovirus-associated TCR beta chains were confirmed in vitro to be specific for cytomegalovirus antigens. In a later analysis, TCR association rates were found to vary across HLA loci, with the most associated TCRs seen for DRB1 alleles and the fewest for HLA-C alleles. A later analysis found that most CMV-associated TCR beta chains appeared HLA-restricted, with HLA associations seemingly driven largely by CMV exposure.

Libraries were built with the immunoSEQ multiplex PCR assay. For the multiplex PCR, a mixture combining 60 forward primers for TCR Vbeta segments and 13 reverse primers for TCR Jbeta segments was used. A multiplex PCR assay on genomic DNA amplified the CDR3 region of rearranged TCR beta genes. Amplified TCR beta libraries were sequenced as 87-base-pair reads on the Illumina HiSeq System. The paper's processing steps were these. Across the 670 or so repertoires, a later analysis counted some 80 million unique TCR beta chains, some 11 million of which were shared by at least two donors. Raw reads were error-corrected and collapsed into unique sequences by a nearest-neighbor algorithm in which closely related sequences were merged to remove PCR and sequencing errors. V, D and J gene segments were assigned by aligning CDR3 sequences to IMGT reference sequences. Each retained sequence needed at least a six-nucleotide match to both a V gene segment and a J gene segment. A rearrangement was called productive if the CDR3 had no stop codons and remained in frame with V and J, and every other rearrangement was called non-productive. CDR3 was defined by IMGT convention, running from the second conserved V-encoded cysteine to the conserved J-encoded phenylalanine. Sequences without an unambiguous match to a single V gene segment were excluded from the earlier analysis of 500 to 700 of the donors. An earlier analysis of a few hundred of the donors called V segments functional above 56.7% productive rearrangements and segregating when the between-donor standard deviation exceeded 5%. A statistical classification framework was developed to diagnose cytomegalovirus status using the catalog of TCR beta chain sequences. A later analysis assigned V and J genes by comparing TCR nucleotide sequences with IMGT/GENE-DB human TR gene sequences. In a later analysis, CDR3 sequences and most-parsimonious VDJ recombination scenarios were assigned using the TCRdist pipeline. A later analysis defined each TCR beta chain by its CDR3 amino acid sequence plus V-gene family, and excluded reads lacking a unique V-gene family. In a later analysis, fewer than 650 highly shared, low-generation-probability nucleotide sequences were removed to address suspected cross-contamination and a sequencing artifact. A later analysis calculated a clonal expansion index for each public chain from normalized within-repertoire ranks of inferred template counts. Generation probabilities in a later analysis came from a VDJ recombination model fitted to out-of-frame rearrangements, and those results were checked against IGoR. A later analysis scored TCR-TCR, TCR-HLA and TCR-CMV co-occurrence with hypergeometric tests, applying a repertoire-size bias correction to TCR pairs. To estimate false discovery rates, a later analysis permuted the HLA or CMV assignments 20 times. A later analysis grouped co-occurring TCRs with DBSCAN, adding TCRdist sequence similarity when clustering within HLA-allele-positive subsets. Co-occurrence clustering excluded repertoires with fewer than 30,000 or more than 120,000 public chains, plus five with anomalous nucleotide sharing. In TCRdb, the immuneACCESS table is reduced to in-frame sequences with V and J assigned. These tables do not hold every clone; where another copy was compared, an unresolved V gene accounts for under half, and the others remain unexplained. The DNA was the basis for D and trimming; V, J and clone size are from that table. The sample's table covers approximately 110,000 clones. The ten largest make up 0.5% to 0.7% of the sample.

Comment on this clone: Its antigen specificity is not known.

Relative to germline, V is missing 6 bases and J is missing 5 bases, with 4 bases of the junction outside any gene match. Measured from the cysteine to the phenylalanine, the CDR3 is 13 residues long. Kept here is only the CDR3 DNA, which spans 39 bases and is read in frame from base 1. In the germline V gene, CDR1 corresponds to MNHEY and CDR2 to SVGAGI. The cohort was made up of 666 healthy bone marrow donors. At the time of sampling, every cohort member was nominally healthy, though immune exposures that went unrecorded were likely present. The donor tested CMV seronegative, placing the donor among the 350 to 400 seronegative members of the cohort. Each donor provided a peripheral blood sample, and peripheral blood mononuclear cells were used for TCR beta sequencing. The Qiagen DNeasy Blood Extraction Kit was used to extract genomic DNA from the blood cell samples.

The sequence is built from TRBV6-5 and TRBJ1-5; 7 of the junction bases match TRBD1. The sequencing input was PBMCs. The receptor's source is a man aged 50-60 years in good health and CMV-seronegative. The CDR3 protein: CASRRTGDQPQHF. In nucleotide form, the sequence is TGTGCCAGCAGACGGACAGGAGATCAGCCCCAGCATTTT.